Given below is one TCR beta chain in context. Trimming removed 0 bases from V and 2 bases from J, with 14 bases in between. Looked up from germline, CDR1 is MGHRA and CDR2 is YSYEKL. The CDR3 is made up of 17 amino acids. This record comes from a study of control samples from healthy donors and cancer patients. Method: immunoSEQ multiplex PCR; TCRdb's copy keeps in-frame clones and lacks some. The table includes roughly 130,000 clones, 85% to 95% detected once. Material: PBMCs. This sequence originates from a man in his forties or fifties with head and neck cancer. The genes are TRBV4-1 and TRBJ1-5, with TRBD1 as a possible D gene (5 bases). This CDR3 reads CASSQDVRGAGNQPQHF. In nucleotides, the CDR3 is TGCGCCAGCAGCCAAGACGTTCGGGGCGCGGGCAATCAGCCCCAGCATTTT.